The next 3 T cell receptor beta chains were all read from a single sample in a study of blood T cell repertoires in COVID-19. Some clones are missing from TCRdb's copy, which holds only in-frame ones; the method was immunoSEQ multiplex PCR. Here the sample spans about 310,000 clones, nearly 90% being singletons. Sequencing used PBMCs or T cells enriched from blood (not recorded which). The receptor source for this set is a woman aged 25 to 45 who had recovered from COVID-19.

J is TRBJ2-1 and V is TRBV19, with TRBD2 matching over 15 bases. CDR1 is LNHDA and CDR2 is SQIVND in the germline V gene (reference sequence). V lost 5 bases, J lost 8 bases, and 7 bases stayed unmatched. CDR3 length equals 16 residues. In nucleotides, the CDR3 is TGTGCCAGTAGTTTACGGACTAGCGGGAGGGCGCATGAGCAGTTCTTC. This translates into CASSLRTSGRAHEQFF.

Points on this clone: One end of the junction fails to match germline, which may point to a read error. The rearrangement uses TRBV3-1 (or the pseudogene TRBV3-2) and TRBJ1-2; tentatively, D is TRBD1 (6 bases). There are 13 residues in the CDR3. Germline CDR1 reads LGHDT; CDR2 reads YNNKEL (reference sequence). The CDR3 spells CASSQVTGPGCAF. The CDR3, as DNA: TGTGCCAGCAGCCAAGTTACAGGGCCCGGGTGCGCCTTC.

Here the CDR3 reads CASSISDRAYEQYF. CDR3 DNA: TGTGCCAGTAGTATATCGGACAGGGCTTACGAGCAGTACTTC. This sequence joins TRBV19 and TRBJ2-7, with 8 bases that match TRBD1. CDR3 length: 14 residues. Trimming cost V 2 bases and J 4 bases; bases outside gene matches: 4. Germline V lookup: CDR1 LNHDA, CDR2 SQIVND (reference sequence). The full variable domain, completed using reference TRBV19 and TRBJ2-7, is DGGITQSPKYLFRKEGQNVTLSCEQNLNHDAMYWYRQDPGQGLRLIYYSQIVNDFQKGDIAEGYSVSREKKESFPLTVTSAQKNPTAFYLCASSISDRAYEQYFGPGTRLTVT.